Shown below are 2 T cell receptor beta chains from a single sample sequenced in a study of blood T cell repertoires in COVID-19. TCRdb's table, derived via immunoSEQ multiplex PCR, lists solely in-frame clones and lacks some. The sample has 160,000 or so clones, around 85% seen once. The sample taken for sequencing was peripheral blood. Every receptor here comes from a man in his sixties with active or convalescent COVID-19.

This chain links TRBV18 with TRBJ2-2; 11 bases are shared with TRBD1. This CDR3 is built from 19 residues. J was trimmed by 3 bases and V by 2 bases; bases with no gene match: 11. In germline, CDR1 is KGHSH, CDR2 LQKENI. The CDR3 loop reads CASSPGLRGTGGHTGELFF. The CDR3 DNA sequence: TGTGCCAGCTCACCAGGACTGCGCGGGACAGGGGGACACACCGGGGAGCTGTTTTTT.

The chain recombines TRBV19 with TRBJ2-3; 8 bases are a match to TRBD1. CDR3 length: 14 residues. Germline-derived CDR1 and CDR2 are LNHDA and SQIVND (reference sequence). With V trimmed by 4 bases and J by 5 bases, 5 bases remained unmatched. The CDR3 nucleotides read TGTGCCAGTAGTAGTCAACAGGGGGGAGATACGCAGTATTTT. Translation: CASSSQQGGDTQYF.